Following are 25 T cell receptor beta chains from one sample sequenced in a study of blood T cells in healthy people across ages. A sample-barcoded 5' primer and a J-beta primer mix were used in a second PCR of about 7 to 11 cycles. TCRdb re-called the 5' RACE reads through MiXCR, storing one row per CDR3 protein. The table has about 1.5 million distinct CDR3 sequences, 40% to 45% seen once. The sequencing sample was made of blood. All receptors derive from a young woman in good health.

The rearrangement uses TRBV2 and TRBJ1-4, with a tentative D call TRBD1 (5 bases). V lost 7 bases and J 7 bases, leaving 25 bases between the germline ends. Germline V lookup: CDR1 SNHLY, CDR2 FYNNEI. There are 17 residues in the CDR3. This CDR3 reads CASTVGRQIRSSEKLFF. In DNA form, the CDR3 reads TGTGCCAGCACCGTGGGCCGACAGATCAGGAGTAGTGAAAAACTGTTTTTT.

The CDR3 bases are TGTGCCAGCAGTTACAGGGGGGCCTACGAGCAGTACTTC. This gives the protein CASSYRGAYEQYF. This chain joins TRBV28 and TRBJ2-7, with TRBD1 matching 8 bases. This CDR3 is built from 13 residues. With V trimmed by 4 bases and J by 2 bases, 1 base remained unmatched. Germline lookup yields CDR1 MDHEN and CDR2 SYDVKM.

In this sample, this clonotype turned up many times. The chain links TRBV2 to TRBJ2-1; D not resolved. V dropped 6 bases and J dropped 8 bases, with 11 bases sitting between them. CDR3 length equals 12 residues. Per the germline V gene, CDR1 is SNHLY and CDR2 is FYNNEI. The CDR3 nucleotides are TGTGCCAGCAGAGTTTGGGTGCATGAGCAGTTCTTC. Its translation: CASRVWVHEQFF.

This clonotype was counted a few times. The chain joins TRBV20-1 to TRBJ2-3; D unresolved. Per the germline V gene, CDR1 is DFQATT and CDR2 is SNEGSKA (reference sequence). The CDR3 has 14 residues. V dropped 7 bases and J dropped 2 bases, with 16 bases sitting between them. The CDR3 bases are TGCAGTGGAAGGTTGGATCGATTCACAGATACGCAGTATTTT. Translated, it gives CSGRLDRFTDTQYF.

The chain carries TRBV4-1 and TRBJ2-3; 11 nucleotides line up with TRBD2. The V segment lost 2 bases and the J segment 0 bases; nucleotides outside the gene matches: 4. The CDR3 covers 17 residues. Germline CDR1 reads MGHRA; CDR2 reads YSYEKL. CDR3 DNA sequence: TGCGCCAGCAGCCAACAGACTAGCGGGGATAGCACAGATACGCAGTATTTT. The encoded protein is CASSQQTSGDSTDTQYF.

The chain joins TRBV7-9 to TRBJ2-3; D unclear. V lost 5 bases, J lost 2 bases, and 14 bases lay in between. This CDR3 spans 15 amino acids. From germline, CDR1 is SEHNR and CDR2 FQNEAQ (reference sequence). The CDR3 bases are TGTGCCAGCAGCCGAGCCTTTTCTTCCACAGATACGCAGTATTTT. Its protein is CASSRAFSSTDTQYF.

The table lists this clonotype with a few counts. The chain joins TRBV11-2 to TRBJ2-7; the D is unclear. Germline V CDR1 and CDR2: SGHAT, FQNNGV. CDR3 length equals 14 residues. V lost 2 bases, J lost 4 bases, and 12 bases lay in between. The CDR3 region has the DNA TGTGCCAGCAGCTTAAGGGATGGGCGATACGAGCAGTACTTC. It specifies CASSLRDGRYEQYF.

In its sample, this clonotype was seen many times. This chain uses TRBV25-1 with TRBJ2-7, with a possible D match to TRBD1 (5 bases). CDR1 and CDR2 (germline): MGHDK, SYGVNS. CDR3 length: 14 amino acids. The germline V and J ends were trimmed by 5 bases and 2 bases, with 13 bases remaining between them. The CDR3 spells CASSPSGQTYEQYF. CDR3 bases: TGTGCCAGCAGTCCCTCAGGACAAACCTACGAGCAGTACTTC.

A few counts support this clonotype. The CDR3 protein is CASSLRGDSPLHF. The CDR3 nucleotides read TGTGCCAGCAGTTTACGGGGGGATTCACCCCTCCACTTT. This sequence joins TRBV28 and TRBJ1-6; D may be TRBD1 (5 bases). V shed 2 bases and J shed 8 bases, with 7 bases lying between them. The germline V gene encodes CDR1 MDHEN and CDR2 SYDVKM. This CDR3 region has 13 residues.

The rearrangement uses TRBV10-3 and TRBJ2-7; 11 bases align to TRBD2. Trimming at V came to 4 bases and at J to 5 bases, leaving 7 bases not matched to a gene. The CDR3 has 15 amino acids. CDR1 is ENHRY, CDR2 SYGVKD, per germline. CDR3 DNA: TGTGCCATCAGTGGCCCGACTAGCGGGGTAAACGAGCAGTACTTC. Its protein product is CAISGPTSGVNEQYF.

The chain carries TRBV12-3 or TRBV12-4 and TRBJ1-1; perhaps TRBD1 as D (5 bases). The CDR3 loop spans 14 amino acids. Between the trimmed V and J ends, which lost 1 base and 11 bases, there was a span of 17 bases. This chain's CDR3 is CASSLDLGPTYAFF. In nucleotides, the CDR3 is TGTGCCAGCAGTTTAGATTTGGGGCCGACGTATGCTTTCTTT.

The chain joins TRBV27 to TRBJ2-4, with no clear D. The J call is in doubt because the DNA end fits TRBJ2-7 better. The germline gives CDR1 MNHEY, CDR2 SMNVEV (reference sequence). This CDR3 contains 15 residues. CDR3 sequence: CASRETANPNYEQYF. The CDR3 nucleotides read TGTGCCAGCAGGGAGACCGCGAACCCCAACTACGAGCAGTACTTC.

This clonotype was counted ten times or more. The chain is built from TRBV12-3 or TRBV12-4 and TRBJ2-3; a possible D gene is TRBD1 (6 bases). V lost 5 bases and J 2 bases, leaving 17 bases between the germline ends. The CDR3 totals 16 residues. The CDR3 DNA reads TGTGCCAGCAGTCACAGGGACGGGTTCTTCACAGATACGCAGTATTTT. It translates to CASSHRDGFFTDTQYF.

The genes are TRBV30 and TRBJ2-3; no definite D call. Germline V gene sequence: CDR1 GTSNPN, CDR2 SVGIG (reference sequence). This CDR3 comprises 13 residues. V was shortened by 2 bases and J by 1 base, with 7 bases between the two germline ends. The CDR3, as DNA: TGTGCCTGGAGTAGAGGTCGCACAGATACGCAGTATTTT. This translates into CAWSRGRTDTQYF. The entire variable domain, with the rest obtained from reference TRBV30 and TRBJ2-3, is as follows: SQTIHQWPATLVQPVGSPLSLECTVEGTSNPNLYWYRQAAGRGLQLLFYSVGIGQISSEVPQNLSASRPQDRQFILSSKKLLLSDSGFYLCAWSRGRTDTQYFGPGTRLTVL.

This chain uses TRBV10-2 with TRBJ1-4, with D unresolved. Trimming cost V 3 bases and J 2 bases, with 10 bases left between them. The CDR3 covers 15 residues. Germline V gives CDR1 WSHSY, CDR2 SAAADI. CDR3 DNA: TGCGCCAGCAGTGACGCAGCGGATACTAATGAAAAACTGTTTTTT. Residues: CASSDAADTNEKLFF.

The rearrangement links TRBV11-2 to TRBJ2-2; D gene ambiguous. CDR1 SGHAT and CDR2 FQNNGV come from the germline V gene. Trimming took off 4 bases at V and 6 bases at J, with 15 bases between the two ends. The length of the CDR3 is 15 residues. In DNA form, the CDR3 reads TGTGCCAGCAGCTCTAATTGGCTCCTTGCCGGGGAGCTGTTTTTT. As protein: CASSSNWLLAGELFF.

V usage is TRBV4-1 and J usage is TRBJ2-1; D uncertain. CDR1 is MGHRA, CDR2 YSYEKL, per germline. Between the trimmed V and J ends, which lost 1 base and 4 bases, there was a span of 8 bases. The CDR3 length is 14 residues. The CDR3: CASSQALDYNEQFF. In nucleotides, the CDR3 is TGCGCCAGCAGCCAAGCACTGGATTACAATGAGCAGTTCTTC.

This clonotype was seen ten or more times. The genes are TRBV4-3 and TRBJ2-5; D may be TRBD1 (6 bases). V was trimmed by 1 base and J by 5 bases, leaving 14 bases between them. CDR3 length: 15 amino acids. Germline values: CDR1 LGHNA, CDR2 YSLEER. This CDR3 is CASSQGSGVRETQYF. In nucleotides, the CDR3 is TGCGCCAGCAGCCAAGGTTCAGGGGTTCGCGAGACCCAGTACTTC.

This chain connects TRBV6-2 or TRBV6-3 to TRBJ2-1, with a weak D call TRBD1 (6 bases). Germline assignment: CDR1 MNHEY and CDR2 SVGEGT. The V end lost 2 bases, the J end lost 3 bases, and 14 bases lay between the germline ends. The CDR3 runs 16 residues. CDR3 residues: CASSYAGQFLYNEQFF. CDR3 in DNA: TGTGCCAGCAGTTACGCCGGACAGTTCCTCTACAATGAGCAGTTCTTC.

As for this clonotype: A junction boundary mismatches the germline segment, possibly from a read error. V usage is TRBV7-9 and J usage is TRBJ2-7; D is uncertain. The end of the DNA aligns better with TRBJ2-5, so the J call may be wrong. The germline CDR1 and CDR2 sequences are SEHNR and FQNEAQ (reference sequence). The CDR3 totals 17 residues. CDR3 bases: TGTGCCAGTAGCTCCCTCGGATTAGGACCTCACAAAGAGACCCAGTACTTC. Its protein product is CASSSLGLGPHKETQYF.

This rearrangement joins TRBV11-2 to TRBJ2-3; 7 nucleotides align to TRBD2. The germline V gene encodes CDR1 SGHAT and CDR2 FQNNGV. CDR3 size: 16 residues. J was trimmed by 4 bases and V by 5 bases; bases with no gene match: 12. CDR3 loop: CASSMRLVGRADTQYF. CDR3 sequence (DNA): TGTGCCAGCAGCATGAGACTAGTGGGGAGGGCAGATACGCAGTATTTT.

This chain uses TRBV18 with TRBJ2-5; D gene unclear. Germline V gene lookup returns CDR1 KGHSH and CDR2 LQKENI. This CDR3 is 14 amino acids long. V was cut by 0 bases and J by 11 bases, with 16 bases left in between. CDR3 in DNA: TGTGCCAGCTCACCACCGCTGGTAACCCACAAGCAGTACTTC. Amino acid sequence: CASSPPLVTHKQYF.

This clonotype was seen more than once but under ten times. V and J are TRBV19 and TRBJ2-7; TRBD1 or TRBD2 may be the D gene (5 bases each). The CDR3 totals 15 residues. V lost 4 bases to trimming and J lost 0 bases, with 13 bases between them. Germline CDR1 reads LNHDA; CDR2 reads SQIVND (reference sequence). The CDR3 is CASSTSGTGSYEQYF. The CDR3 nucleotides are TGTGCCAGTAGTACATCCGGGACGGGCTCCTACGAGCAGTACTTC.

This rearrangement joins TRBV5-1 to TRBJ2-5; unclear D gene. The CDR3 is 12 amino acids. Germline V gene data show CDR1 as SGHRS and CDR2 as YFSETQ. The germline V and J ends were trimmed by 4 bases and 11 bases, with 15 bases remaining between them. The CDR3 nucleotides are TGCGCCAGCAGCGATAATTACAATGAGCAGTACTTC. This encodes CASSDNYNEQYF.

CDR3: CASASGGGGYGYTF. The CDR3 DNA reads TGTGCCAGCGCCTCAGGGGGGGGAGGGTATGGCTACACCTTC. The rearrangement links TRBV7-2 to TRBJ1-2, with 7 nucleotides matching TRBD1. V gave up 8 bases and J gave up 5 bases; unmatched junction bases: 11. Germline V gene sequence: CDR1 SGHTA, CDR2 FQGNSA. The CDR3 covers 14 residues.